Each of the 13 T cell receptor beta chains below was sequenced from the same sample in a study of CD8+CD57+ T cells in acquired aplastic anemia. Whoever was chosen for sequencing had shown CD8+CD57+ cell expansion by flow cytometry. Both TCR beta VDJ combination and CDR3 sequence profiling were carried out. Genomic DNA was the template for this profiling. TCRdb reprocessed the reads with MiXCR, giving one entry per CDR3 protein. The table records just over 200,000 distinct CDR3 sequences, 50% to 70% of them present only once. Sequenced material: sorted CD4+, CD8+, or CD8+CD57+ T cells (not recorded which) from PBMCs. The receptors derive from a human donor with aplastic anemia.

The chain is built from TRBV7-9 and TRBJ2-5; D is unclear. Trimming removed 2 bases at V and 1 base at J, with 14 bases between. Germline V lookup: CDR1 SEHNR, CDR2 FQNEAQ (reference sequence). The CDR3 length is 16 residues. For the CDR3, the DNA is TGTGCCAGCAGCTTATGCTCGACGGGTCGCCAAGAGACCCAGTACTTC. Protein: CASSLCSTGRQETQYF.

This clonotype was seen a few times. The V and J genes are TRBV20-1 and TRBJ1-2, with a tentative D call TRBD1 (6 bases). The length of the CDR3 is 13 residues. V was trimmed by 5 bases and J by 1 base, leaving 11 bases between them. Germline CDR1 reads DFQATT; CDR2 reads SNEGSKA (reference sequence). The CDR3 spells CSAWDTGNYGYTF. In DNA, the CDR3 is TGCAGTGCTTGGGACACCGGTAACTATGGCTACACCTTC.

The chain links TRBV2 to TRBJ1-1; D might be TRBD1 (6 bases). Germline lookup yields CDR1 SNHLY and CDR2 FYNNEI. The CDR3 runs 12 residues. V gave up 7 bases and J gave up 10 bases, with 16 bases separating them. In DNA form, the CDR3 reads TGTGCCAGCAAGAGGGGGGCGCTAGCAGCTTTCTTT. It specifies CASKRGALAAFF.

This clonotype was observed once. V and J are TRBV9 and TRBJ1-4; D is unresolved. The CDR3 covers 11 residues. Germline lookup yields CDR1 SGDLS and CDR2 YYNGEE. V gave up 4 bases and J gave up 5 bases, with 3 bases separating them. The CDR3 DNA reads TGTGCCAGCAGCCAGAATGAAAAACTGTTTTTT. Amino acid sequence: CASSQNEKLFF. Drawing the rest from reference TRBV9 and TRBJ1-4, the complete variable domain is DSGVTQTPKHLITATGQRVTLRCSPRSGDLSVYWYQQSLDQGLQFLIQYYNGEERAKGNILERFSAQQFPDLHSELNLSSLELGDSALYFCASSQNEKLFFGSGTQLSVL.

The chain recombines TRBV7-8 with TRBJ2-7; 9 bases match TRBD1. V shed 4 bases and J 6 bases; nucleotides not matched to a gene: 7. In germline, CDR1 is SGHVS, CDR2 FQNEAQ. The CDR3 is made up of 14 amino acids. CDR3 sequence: CASSSDRGFSEQYF. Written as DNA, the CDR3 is TGTGCCAGCAGCTCTGACAGGGGGTTTAGCGAGCAGTACTTC.

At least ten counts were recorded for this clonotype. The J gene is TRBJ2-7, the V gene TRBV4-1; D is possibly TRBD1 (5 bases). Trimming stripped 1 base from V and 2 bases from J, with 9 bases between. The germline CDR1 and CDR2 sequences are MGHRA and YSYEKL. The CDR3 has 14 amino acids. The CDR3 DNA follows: TGCGCCAGCAGCCAAGTGGGGCAGCCCTACGAGCAGTACTTC. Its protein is CASSQVGQPYEQYF.

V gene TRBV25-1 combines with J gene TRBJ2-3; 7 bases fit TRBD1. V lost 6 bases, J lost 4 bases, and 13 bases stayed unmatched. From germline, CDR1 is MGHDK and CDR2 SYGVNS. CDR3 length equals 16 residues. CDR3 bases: TGTGCCAGCAGGAAGACAGGGCTAACTCAGCCAGATACGCAGTATTTT. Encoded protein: CASRKTGLTQPDTQYF.

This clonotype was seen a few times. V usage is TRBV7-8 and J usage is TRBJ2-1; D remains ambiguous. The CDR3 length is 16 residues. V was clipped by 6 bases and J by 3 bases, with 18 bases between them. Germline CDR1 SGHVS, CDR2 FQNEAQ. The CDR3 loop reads CASSGGVATLYNEQFF. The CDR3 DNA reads TGTGCCAGCAGTGGTGGAGTAGCCACCCTCTACAATGAGCAGTTCTTC.

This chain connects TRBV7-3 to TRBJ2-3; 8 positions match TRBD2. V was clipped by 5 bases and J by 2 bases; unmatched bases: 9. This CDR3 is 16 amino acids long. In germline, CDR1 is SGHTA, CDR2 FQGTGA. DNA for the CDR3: TGTGCCAGCAGCCTGGAGCGGGGGAGAGACACAGATACGCAGTATTTT. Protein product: CASSLERGRDTDTQYF.

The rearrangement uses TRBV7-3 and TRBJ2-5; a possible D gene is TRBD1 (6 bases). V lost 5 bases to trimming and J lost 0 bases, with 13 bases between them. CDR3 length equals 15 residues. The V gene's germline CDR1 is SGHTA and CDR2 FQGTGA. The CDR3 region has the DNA TGTGCCAGCAGCATCGGGACACCTGACCAAGAGACCCAGTACTTC. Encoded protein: CASSIGTPDQETQYF. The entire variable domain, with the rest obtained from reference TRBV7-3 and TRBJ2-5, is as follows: GAGVSQTPSNKVTEKGKYVELRCDPISGHTALYWYRQSLGQGPEFLIYFQGTGAADDSGLPNDRFFAVRPEGSVSTLKIQRTERGDSAVYLCASSIGTPDQETQYFGPGTRLLVL.

This CDR3 is CASSLDRGPYNEQFF. As DNA, the CDR3 is TGTGCCAGCAGCCTTGACAGGGGGCCGTACAATGAGCAGTTCTTC. V is TRBV3-1 and J is TRBJ2-1; 10 bases align to TRBD1. Trimming took 4 bases from V and 4 from J; bases not matched to a gene: 4. This CDR3 comprises 15 residues. Germline V CDR1 and CDR2: LGHDT, YNNKEL (reference sequence).

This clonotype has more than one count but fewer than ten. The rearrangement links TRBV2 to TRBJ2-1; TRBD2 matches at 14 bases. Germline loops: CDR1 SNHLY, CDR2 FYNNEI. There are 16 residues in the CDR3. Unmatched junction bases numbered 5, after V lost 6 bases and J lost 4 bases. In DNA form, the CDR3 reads TGTGCCAGCAGCCCCTGGACTAGCGGGGGGTACAATGAGCAGTTCTTC. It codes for CASSPWTSGGYNEQFF. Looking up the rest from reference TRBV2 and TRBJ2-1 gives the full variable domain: EPEVTQTPSHQVTQMGQEVILRCVPISNHLYFYWYRQILGQKVEFLVSFYNNEISEKSEIFDDQFSVERPDGSNFTLKIRSTKLEDSAMYFCASSPWTSGGYNEQFFGPGTRLTVL.

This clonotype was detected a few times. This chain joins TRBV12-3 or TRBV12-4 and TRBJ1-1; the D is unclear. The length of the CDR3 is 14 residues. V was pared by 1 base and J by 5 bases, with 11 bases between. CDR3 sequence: CASSLVYGRTEAFF. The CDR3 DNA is TGTGCCAGCAGTTTAGTTTACGGGAGGACTGAAGCTTTCTTT.